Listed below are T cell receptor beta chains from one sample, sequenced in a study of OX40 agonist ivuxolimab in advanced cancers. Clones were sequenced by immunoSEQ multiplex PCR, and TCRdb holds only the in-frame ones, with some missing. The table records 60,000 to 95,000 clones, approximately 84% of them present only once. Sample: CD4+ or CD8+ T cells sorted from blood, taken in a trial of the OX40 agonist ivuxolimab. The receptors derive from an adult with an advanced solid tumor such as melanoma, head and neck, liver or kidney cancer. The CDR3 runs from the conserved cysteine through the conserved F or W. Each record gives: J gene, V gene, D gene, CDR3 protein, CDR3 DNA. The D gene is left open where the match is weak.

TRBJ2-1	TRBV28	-	CASSLGEYNEQFF	TGTGCCAGCAGTTTAGGGGAGTACAATGAGCAGTTCTTC
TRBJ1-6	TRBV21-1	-	CASIRDRGINSPLHF	TGTGCCAGCATCCGGGACAGGGGTATCAATTCACCCCTCCACTTT
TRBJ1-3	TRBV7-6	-	CASSFGGAGNTIYF	TGTGCCAGCAGCTTTGGGGGGGCTGGAAACACCATATATTTT
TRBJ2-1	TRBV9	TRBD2	CASTRMGTSGNNEQFF	TGTGCCAGCACCCGTATGGGGACTAGCGGCAACAATGAGCAGTTCTTC
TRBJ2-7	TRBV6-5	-	CASTRGGSYEQYF	TGTGCCAGCACTCGTGGGGGCTCCTACGAGCAGTACTTC
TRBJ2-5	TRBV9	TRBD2	CASSVGGLAAQETQYF	TGTGCCAGCAGCGTAGGGGGACTAGCGGCCCAAGAGACCCAGTACTTC
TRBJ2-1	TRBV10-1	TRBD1	CASSEAGTGGNEQFF	TGCGCCAGCAGTGAAGCCGGGACAGGGGGCAATGAGCAGTTCTTC
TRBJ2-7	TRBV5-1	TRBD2	CASSSTASGSYEQYF	TGCGCCAGCAGCTCTACGGCTAGCGGATCCTACGAGCAGTACTTC
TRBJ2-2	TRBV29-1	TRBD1	CSVVPGQGDTGELFF	TGCAGCGTTGTCCCCGGACAGGGGGACACCGGGGAGCTGTTTTTT
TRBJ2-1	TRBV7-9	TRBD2	CASSLFLAGGKNEQFF	TGTGCCAGCAGCTTATTCCTAGCGGGGGGGAAGAATGAGCAGTTCTTC
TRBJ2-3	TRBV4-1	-	CASSQLFSTDTQYF	TGCGCCAGCAGCCAACTTTTTAGCACAGATACGCAGTATTTT
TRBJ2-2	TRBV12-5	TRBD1	CASGFGTVNTGELFF	TGTGCTAGTGGTTTTGGGACAGTGAACACCGGGGAGCTGTTTTTT